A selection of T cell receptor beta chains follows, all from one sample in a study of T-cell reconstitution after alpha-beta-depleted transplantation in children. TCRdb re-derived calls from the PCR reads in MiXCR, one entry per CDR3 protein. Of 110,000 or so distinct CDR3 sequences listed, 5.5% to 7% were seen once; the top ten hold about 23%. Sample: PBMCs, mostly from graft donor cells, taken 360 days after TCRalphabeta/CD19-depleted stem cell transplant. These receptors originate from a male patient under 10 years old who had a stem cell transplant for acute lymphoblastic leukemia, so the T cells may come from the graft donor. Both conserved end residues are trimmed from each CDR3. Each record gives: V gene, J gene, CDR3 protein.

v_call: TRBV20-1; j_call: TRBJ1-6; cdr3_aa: SAWGIGSPLH
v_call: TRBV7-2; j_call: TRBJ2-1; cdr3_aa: ASRAGGYNEQF
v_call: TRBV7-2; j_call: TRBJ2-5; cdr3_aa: ASSAQFGETQY
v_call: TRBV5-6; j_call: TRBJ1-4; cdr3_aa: ASSAESPTNEKLF
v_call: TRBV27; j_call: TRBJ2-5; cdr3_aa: ASSLPGRETQY
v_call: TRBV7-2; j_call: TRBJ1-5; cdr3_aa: ASSQKDSNQPQH
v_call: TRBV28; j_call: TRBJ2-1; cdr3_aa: ASSPRTRGNEQF
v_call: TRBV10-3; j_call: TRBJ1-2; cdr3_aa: AIGGRGYT
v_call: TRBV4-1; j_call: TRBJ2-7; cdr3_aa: ASSSEGDPYEQY
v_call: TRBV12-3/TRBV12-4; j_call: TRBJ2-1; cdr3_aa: ASSLTSGYRGSYNEQF
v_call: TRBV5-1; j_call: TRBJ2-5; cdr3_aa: ASTAEQETQY
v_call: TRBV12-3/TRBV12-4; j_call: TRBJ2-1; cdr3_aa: ASSTPDQRNEQF
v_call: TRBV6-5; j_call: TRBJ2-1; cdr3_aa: ASSCPGTRCFGEQF
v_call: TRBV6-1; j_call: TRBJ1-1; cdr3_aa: ASSIVWSDTEAF
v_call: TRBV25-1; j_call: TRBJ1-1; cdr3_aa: ASSEQGFAEAF
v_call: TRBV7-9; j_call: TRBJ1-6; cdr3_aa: ASSSAYNSPLH
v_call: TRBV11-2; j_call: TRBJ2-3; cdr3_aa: ASSLIRERFRTDTQY
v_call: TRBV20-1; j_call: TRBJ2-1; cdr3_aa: SASLAGANNEQF
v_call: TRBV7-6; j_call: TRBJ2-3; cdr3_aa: ASSLGSFLTSTDTQY
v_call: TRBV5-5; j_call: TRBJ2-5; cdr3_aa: ASSSGQGGGETQY
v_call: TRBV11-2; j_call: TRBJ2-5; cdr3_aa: ASSLSGVLGETQY
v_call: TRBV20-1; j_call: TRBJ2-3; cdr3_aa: SAGDHSVTDTQY
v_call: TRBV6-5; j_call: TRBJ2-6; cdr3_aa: ASSWITGANVLT
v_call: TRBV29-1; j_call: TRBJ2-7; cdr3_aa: SVAGETSYEQY
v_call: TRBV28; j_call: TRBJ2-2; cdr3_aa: ASSFRGSRTGELF
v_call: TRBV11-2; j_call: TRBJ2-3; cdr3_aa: ASSTDLGQGDWRGNTDTQY
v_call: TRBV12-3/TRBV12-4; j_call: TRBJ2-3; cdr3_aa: ASSLGQGTDTQY
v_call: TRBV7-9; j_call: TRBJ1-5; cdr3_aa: ASSPQGSSNQPQH
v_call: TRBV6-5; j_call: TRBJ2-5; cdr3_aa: ASSYSSGGRVLKTQY
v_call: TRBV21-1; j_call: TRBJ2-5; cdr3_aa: ASTRAWETQY
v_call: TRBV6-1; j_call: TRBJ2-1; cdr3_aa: ASGLADYNEQF
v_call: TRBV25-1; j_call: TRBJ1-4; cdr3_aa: ASSETGMTNEKLF
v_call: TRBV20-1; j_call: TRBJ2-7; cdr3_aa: SARDLYRPDYEQY
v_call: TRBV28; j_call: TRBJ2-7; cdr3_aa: ASRGYSYEQY
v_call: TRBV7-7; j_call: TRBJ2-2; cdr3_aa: ASSLGSGELF
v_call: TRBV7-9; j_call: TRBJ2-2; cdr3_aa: ASSLPQTGELF
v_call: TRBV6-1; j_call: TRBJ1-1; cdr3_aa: ASSGTVNTEAF
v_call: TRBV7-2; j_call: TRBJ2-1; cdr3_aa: ASSLTSGSVWNEQF
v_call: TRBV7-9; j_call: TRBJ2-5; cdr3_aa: ASSLFLSGTVGETQY
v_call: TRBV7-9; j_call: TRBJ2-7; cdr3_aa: ASSLAAGNYEQY
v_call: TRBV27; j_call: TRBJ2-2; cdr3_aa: ASSPNSATTGELF
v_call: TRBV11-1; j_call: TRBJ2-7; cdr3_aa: ASSLVHEQY
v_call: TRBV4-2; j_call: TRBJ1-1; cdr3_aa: ASSQGETEAF
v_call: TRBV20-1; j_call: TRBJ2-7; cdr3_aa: SARDLGLYEQY
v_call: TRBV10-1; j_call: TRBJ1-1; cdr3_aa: ASRVLMNTEAF
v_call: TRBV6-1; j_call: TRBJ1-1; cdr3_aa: ASSPFPGHHLEAF
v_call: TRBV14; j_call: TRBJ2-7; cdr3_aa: ASSLRGGGRREQY
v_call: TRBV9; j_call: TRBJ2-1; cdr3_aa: ASSVGGRALENEQF
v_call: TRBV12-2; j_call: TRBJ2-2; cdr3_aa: ASLLLSGELF
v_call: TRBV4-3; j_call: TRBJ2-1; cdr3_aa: ASSQDGARYNEQF
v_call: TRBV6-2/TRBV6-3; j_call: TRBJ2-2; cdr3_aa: ASGRQGENTGELF
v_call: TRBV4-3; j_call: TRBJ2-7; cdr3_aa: ASSLTYNYEQY